Following are 9 T cell receptor beta chains from one sample sequenced in a study of T cells in Graves' hyperthyroidism and ophthalmopathy. TCR beta CDR3 region amplification was performed from RNA transcripts. Initially, a first-round RT-PCR of the TCR CDR3 employed the HTBI primer set. TCRdb called the multiplex PCR reads again in MiXCR, with one record for every CDR3 protein. Here the sample spans approximately 300,000 distinct CDR3 sequences, 15% to 20% being singletons. The sample consisted of blood. These receptors originate from a woman aged 55-69 years with Graves' ophthalmopathy.

This clonotype was counted a few times. The genes are TRBV6-1 and TRBJ2-7; TRBD1 agrees at 10 bases. V shed 5 bases and J 4 bases; nucleotides not matched to a gene: 5. CDR3 length: 14 residues. Looked up from germline, CDR1 is MNHNS and CDR2 is SASEGT. CDR3 loop: CASSSGTGEYEQYF. The CDR3 DNA sequence: TGTGCCAGCAGTTCCGGGACAGGGGAGTACGAGCAGTACTTC.

This clonotype occurred many times. J is TRBJ2-2 and V is TRBV20-1; D is perhaps TRBD1 (6 bases). Germline V lookup: CDR1 DFQATT, CDR2 SNEGSKA (reference sequence). V lost 2 bases and J 9 bases, leaving 13 bases between the germline ends. CDR3 size: 13 residues. The CDR3 DNA reads as TGCAGTGCTAGAACCCAGGGGATCCGGGAGCTGTTTTTT. As protein: CSARTQGIRELFF.

This clonotype has more than one count but fewer than ten. The chain employs TRBV28 and TRBJ1-3; 7 positions agree with TRBD1. There are 17 residues in the CDR3. Per germline, CDR1 MDHEN and CDR2 SYDVKM. After removal of 2 bases from V and 1 base from J, the junction contained 8 bases not matched to a gene. CDR3 coding DNA: TGTGCCAGCAGTTTAATAGGGACAGTCCCTTCTGGAAACACCATATATTTT. Residues: CASSLIGTVPSGNTIYF.

This clonotype was seen many times. The chain has TRBV7-2 and TRBJ2-7, with D maybe TRBD1 (7 bases). The V end lost 4 bases, the J end lost 1 base, and 14 bases lay between the germline ends. Germline CDR1 and CDR2: SGHTA and FQGNSA. The CDR3 length is 15 residues. The CDR3 is CASSSRQGLSYEQYF. CDR3 coding DNA: TGTGCCAGCAGCTCGAGACAGGGACTTTCCTACGAGCAGTACTTC.

About this clonotype: An end of the junction differs from the germline gene, which may be a read error. V usage is TRBV20-1 and J usage is TRBJ2-1, with 11 bases lining up with TRBD2. Germline V gene lookup returns CDR1 DFQATT and CDR2 SNEGSKA (reference sequence). The CDR3 has 15 residues. CDR3 sequence: CGAIAGTSGYNEQFF. CDR3 sequence (DNA): TGCGGTGCTATAGCCGGGACTAGCGGATACAATGAGCAGTTCTTC.

CDR3 coding DNA: TGTGCCATTACTCAGGGGGCGCGAGCTTTCTTT. Residues: CAITQGARAFF. V usage is TRBV19 and J usage is TRBJ1-1; the match to TRBD1 covers 8 bases. This CDR3 comprises 11 residues. Germline assignment: CDR1 LNHDA and CDR2 SQIVND (reference sequence). The ends lost 10 bases at V and 10 bases at J; junction bases unmatched: 8. The full variable domain, its missing parts supplied by reference TRBV19 and TRBJ1-1, is DGGITQSPKYLFRKEGQNVTLSCEQNLNHDAMYWYRQDPGQGLRLIYYSQIVNDFQKGDIAEGYSVSREKKESFPLTVTSAQKNPTAFYLCAITQGARAFFGQGTRLTVV.

This clonotype was observed at least ten times. This chain joins TRBV7-2 and TRBJ1-2; tentatively, D is TRBD1 (5 bases). Germline CDR1 is SGHTA and CDR2 is FQGNSA. The V end was cut by 1 base, the J end by 1 base, with 10 bases between. There are 15 residues in the CDR3. The CDR3 bases are TGTGCCAGCAGCTTAGGGACGGGGGTTAACTATGGCTACACCTTC. Translated, it gives CASSLGTGVNYGYTF. Full variable domain (outside the CDR3, taken from reference TRBV7-2 and TRBJ1-2): GAGVSQSPSNKVTEKGKDVELRCDPISGHTALYWYRQSLGQGLEFLIYFQGNSAPDKSGLPSDRFSAERTGGSVSTLTIQRTQQEDSAVYLCASSLGTGVNYGYTFGSGTRLTVV.

This clonotype was seen many times. The rearrangement uses TRBV28 and TRBJ2-4; no definite D call. CDR3 length equals 14 residues. V was cut by 2 bases and J by 6 bases, with 11 bases left in between. The germline V gene encodes CDR1 MDHEN and CDR2 SYDVKM. DNA for the CDR3: TGTGCCAGCAGTTTAGGCCCCCAGTTAAACATTCAGTACTTC. It translates to CASSLGPQLNIQYF.

Ten or more counts support this clonotype. The chain links TRBV12-3 or TRBV12-4 to TRBJ2-1; D perhaps matches TRBD2 (6 bases). V lost 0 bases to trimming and J lost 10 bases, with 10 bases between them. This CDR3 contains 13 residues. The CDR3 protein is CASSLARAGEQFF. Written as DNA, the CDR3 is TGTGCCAGCAGTTTAGCGAGGGCGGGGGAGCAGTTCTTC.